This passage covers 17 T cell receptor beta chains from one sample sequenced in a study of immune evolution from preneoplasia to lung adenocarcinoma. Clones were read by immunoSEQ multiplex PCR, and TCRdb kept only the in-frame ones, dropping some. The table records about 4,800 clones, 80% of them present only once. The sequenced sample consisted of FFPE normal lung tissue adjacent to the tumor. The receptor source for this set is a person between 50 and 70 years old with lung adenocarcinoma.

The rearrangement joins TRBV6-5 to TRBJ1-2; tentative D call: TRBD1 (5 bases). Trimming pared 2 bases from V and 4 bases from J, leaving 11 bases between. CDR1 is MNHEY, CDR2 SVGAGI, per germline. The length of the CDR3 is 14 residues. The DNA for the CDR3 is TGTGCCAGCAGTTACGGGCAGGGAGGCTATGGCTACACCTTC. Amino acid sequence: CASSYGQGGYGYTF.

This rearrangement joins TRBV11-3 to TRBJ2-3; a possible D gene is TRBD2 (5 bases). The V gene lost 5 bases and the J gene lost 0 bases, with 15 bases spanning the gap. The CDR3 is 16 amino acids. CDR1 is SGHNT and CDR2 is YENEEA in the germline V gene. For the CDR3, the DNA is TGTGCCAGCAGCCCACGTGGACTTACTAGCACAGATACGCAGTATTTT. Translated, it gives CASSPRGLTSTDTQYF.

The rearrangement joins TRBV2 to TRBJ2-7, with D perhaps TRBD2 (5 bases). The ends were cut back, 6 bases at V and 3 bases at J, with 18 bases in the middle. The CDR3 is made up of 15 amino acids. Germline V gene sequence: CDR1 SNHLY, CDR2 FYNNEI. The CDR3 spells CASREVGPGDYEQYF. CDR3 nucleotide sequence: TGTGCCAGCAGGGAGGTTGGGCCCGGGGACTACGAGCAGTACTTC.

This clone has just one count. This sequence joins TRBV7-2 and TRBJ2-7, with 8 bases identical to TRBD2. The CDR3 has 16 residues. Looked up from germline, CDR1 is SGHTA and CDR2 is FQGNSA. The ends lost 5 bases at V and 7 bases at J; junction bases unmatched: 16. The CDR3 DNA follows: TGTGCCAGCAGCATAATCCGGACTAGCCAAACTGGGGAGCAGTACTTC. Protein: CASSIIRTSQTGEQYF.

This sequence joins TRBV19 and TRBJ1-5, with 7 nucleotides matching TRBD1. The CDR3 is 14 amino acids. Germline loops: CDR1 LNHDA, CDR2 SQIVND (reference sequence). V shed 7 bases and J 6 bases; nucleotides not matched to a gene: 9. The CDR3 DNA follows: TGTGCCAGTACCATGGGCCAGGGGGTTCAGCCCCAGCATTTT. Translation gives CASTMGQGVQPQHF. Drawing the rest from reference TRBV19 and TRBJ1-5, the complete variable domain is DGGITQSPKYLFRKEGQNVTLSCEQNLNHDAMYWYRQDPGQGLRLIYYSQIVNDFQKGDIAEGYSVSREKKESFPLTVTSAQKNPTAFYLCASTMGQGVQPQHFGDGTRLSIL.

This clone was counted a single time. The chain recombines TRBV15 with TRBJ2-2, with 7 nucleotides matching TRBD1. V gave up 0 bases and J gave up 7 bases; unmatched junction bases: 8. Germline V CDR1 and CDR2: LNHNV, YYDKDF (reference sequence). The CDR3 is 16 amino acids. CDR3: CATSRDRSGGSGELFF. In DNA, the CDR3 is TGTGCCACCAGCAGAGATAGGTCAGGGGGAAGCGGGGAGCTGTTTTTT.

This clone was picked up a small number of times. The rearrangement links TRBV5-1 to TRBJ2-7, with a tentative D call TRBD1 (5 bases). The V end lost 1 base, the J end lost 1 base, and 6 bases lay between the germline ends. Per germline, CDR1 SGHRS and CDR2 YFSETQ. This CDR3 is 13 amino acids long. The CDR3 loop reads CASSLQGSYEQYF. CDR3 in DNA: TGCGCCAGCAGCTTGCAGGGTTCCTACGAGCAGTACTTC.

This clone was recorded only once. CDR3 in amino acids: CASSEDLAGGSYEQYF. CDR3 DNA: TGTGCCAGCAGTGAAGACCTAGCGGGAGGTTCCTACGAGCAGTACTTC. The chain couples TRBV6-1 to TRBJ2-7; the match to TRBD2 covers 11 bases. Germline V CDR1 and CDR2: MNHNS, SASEGT. The CDR3 is made up of 16 amino acids. The V gene end was trimmed by 1 base and the J gene end by 1 base; junction bases not matched to a gene: 3.

The V and J genes are TRBV9 and TRBJ2-7; TRBD2 aligns across 9 bases. The CDR3 extends over 15 amino acids. After removal of 4 bases from V and 6 bases from J, the junction contained 11 bases not matched to a gene. Germline CDR1 is SGDLS and CDR2 is YYNGEE. The CDR3 DNA reads TGTGCCAGCAGCCCCCTAGTTAGCGGGAGTGGCGAGCAGTACTTC. Translation gives CASSPLVSGSGEQYF.

This clone came up once. The chain has TRBV6-1 and TRBJ2-4; D might be TRBD2 (6 bases). This CDR3 has 13 residues. Per germline, CDR1 MNHNS and CDR2 SASEGT. V lost 7 bases and J 3 bases, leaving 10 bases between the germline ends. Here the CDR3 DNA reads TGTGCCAGCATTGGGGGAGGCAAAAACATTCAGTACTTC. Its translation is CASIGGGKNIQYF.

The rearrangement joins TRBV30 to TRBJ1-4; possible D gene TRBD1, 5 bases. Germline V gene data show CDR1 as GTSNPN and CDR2 as SVGIG (reference sequence). V was pared by 5 bases and J by 1 base, with 8 bases between. CDR3 size: 13 residues. The CDR3 loop reads CAWGGVTNEKLFF. In nucleotides, the CDR3 is TGTGCCTGGGGAGGGGTAACTAATGAAAAACTGTTTTTT. Full variable domain (remainder filled in from reference TRBV30 and TRBJ1-4): SQTIHQWPATLVQPVGSPLSLECTVEGTSNPNLYWYRQAAGRGLQLLFYSVGIGQISSEVPQNLSASRPQDRQFILSSKKLLLSDSGFYLCAWGGVTNEKLFFGSGTQLSVL.

This clone has a handful of counts. The chain couples TRBV27 to TRBJ2-5; D perhaps matches TRBD2 (5 bases). Per the germline V gene, CDR1 is MNHEY and CDR2 is SMNVEV (reference sequence). The germline V and J ends were trimmed by 3 bases and 5 bases, with 16 bases remaining between them. The CDR3 length is 15 residues. CDR3: CASSLRAVRGETQYF. CDR3 DNA sequence: TGTGCCAGCAGTTTGAGGGCAGTCCGAGGGGAGACCCAGTACTTC.

The chain links TRBV7-9 to TRBJ2-5; D may be TRBD1 (6 bases). The V end lost 2 bases, the J end lost 1 base, and 17 bases lay between the germline ends. Germline CDR1 SEHNR, CDR2 FQNEAQ (reference sequence). The CDR3 is 17 amino acids. CDR3 region: CASSLPQTQGVQETQYF. The CDR3, as DNA: TGTGCCAGCAGCTTACCCCAAACACAGGGAGTCCAAGAGACCCAGTACTTC.

The chain carries TRBV6-1 and TRBJ1-3, with a possible D match to TRBD1 (6 bases). Trimming removed 10 bases at V and 0 bases at J, with 13 bases between. CDR3 length: 14 residues. CDR1 and CDR2 from the germline V gene are MNHNS and SASEGT. The CDR3 DNA sequence: TGTGCCACCCGGACAGACCTCTCTGGAAACACCATATATTTT. As protein: CATRTDLSGNTIYF.

The chain uses TRBV10-1 and TRBJ2-1; 14 bases are a match to TRBD2. Germline CDR1 WNHNN, CDR2 SYGVQD (reference sequence). This CDR3 has 18 amino acids. The junction had 11 bases not matched to a gene; V was cut back by 6 bases and J by 4 bases. The CDR3 sequence is CASSPGLAGVGSYNEQFF. The CDR3 DNA follows: TGCGCCAGCAGCCCGGGACTAGCGGGAGTAGGTTCTTACAATGAGCAGTTCTTC.

The chain uses TRBV2 and TRBJ2-3, with D possibly TRBD2 on 6 matching bases. V was cut by 7 bases and J by 7 bases, with 12 bases left in between. The CDR3 is 12 amino acids. CDR1 is SNHLY, CDR2 FYNNEI, per germline. In DNA form, the CDR3 reads TGTGCCAGCAAATTGGCGGGGAATACGCAGTATTTT. This codes for CASKLAGNTQYF.

The gene calls are TRBV15 and TRBJ2-1; no clear D. CDR3 length: 15 residues. Germline lookup yields CDR1 LNHNV and CDR2 YYDKDF (reference sequence). Trimming took off 0 bases at V and 1 base at J, with 7 bases between the two ends. Written as DNA, the CDR3 is TGTGCCACCAGCAGAGAGTGGGAATCCTACAATGAGCAGTTCTTC. Protein product: CATSREWESYNEQFF.